This passage covers 18 T cell receptor beta chains from one sample sequenced in a study of T cell responses to AZD1222 COVID-19 vaccine. Measured with immunoSEQ multiplex PCR; TCRdb has only the in-frame clones, and not every one. The top ten hold approximately 1.7% of the sample, which has about 100,000 clones, roughly 91% seen once. Sequencing was performed on peripheral blood, taken on day 0 of AZD1222 vaccination. The origin of the receptors is an adult in good health.

The V call is TRBV6-6, the J call TRBJ2-6; 9 positions match TRBD1. Unmatched junction bases numbered 19, after V lost 6 bases and J lost 1 base. Germline lookup yields CDR1 MNHNY and CDR2 SVGAGI (reference sequence). CDR3 length equals 21 residues. The CDR3 nucleotides read TGTGCCAGCAGCCGCAAATCGGACAGGGGATTGAGGGTTTCTGGGGCCAACGTCCTGACTTTC. It is translated as CASSRKSDRGLRVSGANVLTF.

The V call is TRBV7-9, the J call TRBJ1-4, with D possibly TRBD1 on 5 matching bases. The V end lost 2 bases, the J end lost 6 bases, and 13 bases lay between the germline ends. Germline V gives CDR1 SEHNR, CDR2 FQNEAQ (reference sequence). CDR3 length: 15 amino acids. CDR3 in DNA: TGTGCCAGCAGCTTATGGACACTCGGCGATGAAAAACTGTTTTTT. This gives the protein CASSLWTLGDEKLFF.

This sequence joins TRBV5-1 and TRBJ2-3; TRBD2 agrees at 10 bases. The CDR3 totals 16 residues. Germline CDR1 is SGHRS and CDR2 is YFSETQ. V lost 2 bases, J lost 4 bases, and 7 bases stayed unmatched. The CDR3 reads CASSLTGTSEADTQYF. The CDR3 bases are TGCGCCAGCAGCTTAACCGGGACTAGCGAGGCAGATACGCAGTATTTT. Combining the CDR3 with reference TRBV5-1 and TRBJ2-3 gives the whole variable domain KAGVTQTPRYLIKTRGQQVTLSCSPISGHRSVSWYQQTPGQGLQFLFEYFSETQRNKGNFPGRFSGRQFSNSRSEMNVSTLELGDSALYLCASSLTGTSEADTQYFGPGTRLTVL.

The chain couples TRBV15 to TRBJ1-5; TRBD1 matches 7 bases. Germline values: CDR1 LNHNV, CDR2 YYDKDF (reference sequence). The trim removed 3 bases at V and 1 base at J, leaving 6 bases unmatched. The CDR3 is 16 amino acids. As DNA, the CDR3 is TGTGCCACCAGCAGGGTGAGGGGGCGCAGCAATCAGCCCCAGCATTTT. Amino acids: CATSRVRGRSNQPQHF.

This sequence joins TRBV10-3 and TRBJ1-5, with TRBD1 identical over 8 bases. The germline V gene has CDR1 ENHRY and CDR2 SYGVKD. V trimming: 2 bases; J trimming: 3 bases; junction bases outside the gene matches: 3. The CDR3 has 15 amino acids. The CDR3 here is CAISEQGAINQPQHF. The CDR3 DNA follows: TGTGCCATCAGTGAGCAGGGGGCGATCAATCAGCCCCAGCATTTT.

V and J are TRBV15 and TRBJ2-5; the D gene could be TRBD1 or TRBD2 (5 bases each). The CDR3 contains 16 residues. The ends were cut back, 3 bases at V and 5 bases at J, with 19 bases in the middle. Germline CDR1 and CDR2: LNHNV and YYDKDF (reference sequence). CDR3 nucleotide sequence: TGTGCCACCAGCAGTTCCTATAACCGGGACGCGGAGACCCAGTACTTC. This translates into CATSSSYNRDAETQYF.

This chain uses TRBV6-5 with TRBJ1-4; D remains unclear. Trimming left V 0 bases short and J 6 bases short, with 11 bases between. Germline V lookup: CDR1 MNHEY, CDR2 SVGAGI. CDR3 length: 15 amino acids. This CDR3 is CASSYSPGSDEKLFF. CDR3 bases: TGTGCCAGCAGTTACTCGCCAGGATCCGATGAAAAACTGTTTTTT.

The chain recombines TRBV30 with TRBJ2-7, with TRBD1 identical over 7 bases. CDR3 size: 14 residues. The J segment lost 6 bases and the V segment lost 2 bases, leaving 10 bases of the junction unmatched. Germline-derived CDR1 and CDR2 are GTSNPN and SVGIG (reference sequence). The CDR3 reads CAWSPLSTGTEQYF. The CDR3 coding sequence is TGTGCCTGGAGTCCTCTATCGACAGGGACCGAGCAGTACTTC.

This chain joins TRBV7-9 and TRBJ1-1; TRBD1 aligns across 7 bases. The germline gives CDR1 SEHNR, CDR2 FQNEAQ (reference sequence). V gave up 0 bases and J gave up 3 bases; unmatched junction bases: 4. This CDR3 region has 15 residues. CDR3: CASSLASGGYTEAFF. DNA of the CDR3: TGTGCCAGCAGCTTAGCGTCAGGGGGATACACTGAAGCTTTCTTT.

This clone appeared a single time. V usage is TRBV4-2 and J usage is TRBJ1-1, with a weak D call TRBD1 (5 bases). This CDR3 spans 15 amino acids. Looked up from germline, CDR1 is LGHNA and CDR2 is YNFKEQ. The V end lost 0 bases, the J end lost 1 base, and 9 bases lay between the germline ends. CDR3 residues: CASSQDFGQNTEAFF. CDR3 DNA: TGTGCCAGCAGCCAAGATTTTGGACAGAACACTGAAGCTTTCTTT.

The V call is TRBV9, the J call TRBJ2-3; 10 bases agree with TRBD2. J gave up 0 bases and V 3 bases, and 10 bases lay outside the gene matches. This CDR3 region has 18 residues. The germline CDR1 and CDR2 sequences are SGDLS and YYNGEE. The CDR3 region is CASSDPGSGRDSTDTQYF. CDR3 nucleotides: TGTGCCAGCAGCGACCCCGGAAGCGGGAGGGATAGCACAGATACGCAGTATTTT.

The genes are TRBV21-1 and TRBJ2-6; the D call in the table, TRBD2, was not verified against the DNA. TRBV21-1 represents a pseudogene. The CDR3 runs 18 residues. This CDR3 reads CASSNGVAGFSGANVLTF. DNA of the CDR3: TGTGCCAGCAGCAATGGTGTAGCGGGATTCTCTGGGGCCAACGTCCTGACTTTC.

The V gene is TRBV18, the J gene TRBJ2-7, with 11 bases matching TRBD2. CDR3 length: 17 amino acids. Trimming cost V 6 bases and J 2 bases; bases outside gene matches: 12. From germline, CDR1 is KGHSH and CDR2 LQKENI. The CDR3 DNA reads TGTGCCAGCTCCCCCACATCCACTAGCGGGAGAACCTACGAGCAGTACTTC. Protein product: CASSPTSTSGRTYEQYF.

This sequence joins TRBV12-3 or TRBV12-4 and TRBJ2-5, with D unclear. The CDR3 is 13 amino acids. V gave up 3 bases and J gave up 1 base, with 6 bases separating them. CDR3 residues: CASSFTGQETQYF. In DNA, the CDR3 is TGTGCCAGCAGTTTTACCGGCCAAGAGACCCAGTACTTC.

This chain joins TRBV6-4 and TRBJ2-7; weak D call: TRBD2 (6 bases). The CDR3 sequence is 16 residues long. The V end was cut by 5 bases, the J end by 3 bases, with 20 bases between. From germline, CDR1 is MRHNA and CDR2 SNTAGT. Here the CDR3 reads CASSPNSGTRDYEQYF. The CDR3 DNA sequence: TGTGCCAGCAGTCCAAACTCCGGGACTCGTGACTACGAGCAGTACTTC.

The V and J genes are TRBV5-1 and TRBJ1-1, with unresolved D. CDR1 is SGHRS, CDR2 YFSETQ, per germline. Deletions cut 0 bases from V and 3 bases from J, with 6 bases between. CDR3 length: 13 residues. The CDR3 loop is CASSLAMDTEAFF. For the CDR3, the DNA is TGCGCCAGCAGCTTGGCCATGGACACTGAAGCTTTCTTT.

The rearrangement joins TRBV6-5 to TRBJ1-5; TRBD1 is a possible D gene (6 bases). Germline CDR1 reads MNHEY; CDR2 reads SVGAGI. This CDR3 is built from 15 residues. V dropped 7 bases and J dropped 5 bases, with 18 bases sitting between them. CDR3 residues: CASILGGQYDQPQHF. The CDR3 DNA reads as TGTGCCAGCATCCTGGGGGGACAATATGATCAGCCCCAGCATTTT.

V gene TRBV7-7 combines with J gene TRBJ2-7; 9 nucleotides match TRBD1. CDR3 length: 15 amino acids. Trimming cost V 5 bases and J 6 bases; bases outside gene matches: 11. Germline V gene lookup returns CDR1 SSHAT and CDR2 FNYEAQ (reference sequence). The CDR3 DNA is TGTGCCAGCAGCATGGACAGGGGTGGCCTCGGCGAGCAGTACTTC. As protein: CASSMDRGGLGEQYF. The variable domain in full, completed from reference TRBV7-7 and TRBJ2-7, reads GAGVSQSPRYKVTKRGQDVTLRCDPISSHATLYWYQQALGQGPEFLTYFNYEAQPDKSGLPSDRFSAERPEGSISTLTIQRTEQRDSAMYRCASSMDRGGLGEQYFGPGTRLTVT.